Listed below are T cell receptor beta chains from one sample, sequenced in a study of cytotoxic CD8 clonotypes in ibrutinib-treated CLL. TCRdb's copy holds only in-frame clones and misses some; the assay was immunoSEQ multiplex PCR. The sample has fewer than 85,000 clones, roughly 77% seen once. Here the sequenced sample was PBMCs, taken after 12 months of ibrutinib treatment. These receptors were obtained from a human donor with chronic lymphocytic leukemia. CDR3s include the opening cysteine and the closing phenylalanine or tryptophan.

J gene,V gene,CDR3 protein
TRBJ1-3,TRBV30,CAWSSWGGTGNTIYF
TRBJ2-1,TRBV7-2,CATPLRDPSDNEQFF
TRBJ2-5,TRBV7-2,CASSWTGHQETQYF
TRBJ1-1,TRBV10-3,CAISDGRAANTEAFF
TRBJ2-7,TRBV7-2,CASSLAAGASGGYEQYF
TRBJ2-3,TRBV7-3,CASSLGHTDTQYF
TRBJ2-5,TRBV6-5,CASKAPLVETQYF
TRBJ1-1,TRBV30,CAWSVLSPEAFF
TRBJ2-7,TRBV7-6,CASSLKGYEQYF
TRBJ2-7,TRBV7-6,CASSLAQGTYEQYF
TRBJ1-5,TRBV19,CASRDREGQPQHF
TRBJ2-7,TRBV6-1,CASSGGWGGLKSF
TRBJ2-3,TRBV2,CASRAPGGSDTQYF
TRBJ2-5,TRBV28,CASTDLGGGAGETQYF
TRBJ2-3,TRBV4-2,CASSHGGAGVDTQYF
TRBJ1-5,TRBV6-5,CASSPGQGAQPQHF
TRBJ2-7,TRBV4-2,CASSFVYEQYF
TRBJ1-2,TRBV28,CASTARANYGYTF
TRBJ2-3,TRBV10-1,CASTPVVAGATDTQYF
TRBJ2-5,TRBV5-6,CASSFSLETQYF
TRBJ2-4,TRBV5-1,CASSPGGLAKNIQYF
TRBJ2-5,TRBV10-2,CASSEGGYQETQYF
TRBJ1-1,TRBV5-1,CASSLAAGVASTEAFF
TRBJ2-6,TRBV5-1,CASSARGLGPGANVLTF
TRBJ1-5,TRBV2,CASSAAGKQPQHF
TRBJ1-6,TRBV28,CASGVSPLHF
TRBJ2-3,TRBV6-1,CATFAGGGAADTQYF
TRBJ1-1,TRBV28,CASSRLTHTEAFF
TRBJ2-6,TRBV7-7,CASSLAGGRLTSGANVLTF
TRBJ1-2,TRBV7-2,CASSLLGLRAYGYTF
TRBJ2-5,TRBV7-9,CASSLGTSGVQETQYF
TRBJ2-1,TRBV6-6,CASSYSPTLYNEQFF
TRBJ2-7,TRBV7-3,CASSVHGGMAYEQYF
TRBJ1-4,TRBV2,CASIAATNEKLFF
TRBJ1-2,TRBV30,CAWSTGRHGYTF
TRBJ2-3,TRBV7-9,CASSWPTDTQYF
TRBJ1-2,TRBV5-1,CASSLGQGPEGYTF
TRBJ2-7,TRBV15,CATSSGGATSYEQYF
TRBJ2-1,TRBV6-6,CASSYGLAASYNEQFF
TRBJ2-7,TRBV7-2,CASSPRLPGWQYF
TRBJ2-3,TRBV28,CASSFPPTDTQYF
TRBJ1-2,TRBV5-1,CASSLGRWGPNYGYTF
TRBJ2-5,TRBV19,CASSGGLAGVGETQYF
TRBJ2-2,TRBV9,CASSVAHRINTGELFF
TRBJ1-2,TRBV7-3,CASSEQPNYGYTF
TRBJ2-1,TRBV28,CASSLPAAREQFF
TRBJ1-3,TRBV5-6,CASSRPPSSGNTIYF
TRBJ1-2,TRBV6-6,CASSGDYGYTF
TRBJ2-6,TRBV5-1,CASWGGSPGANVLTF
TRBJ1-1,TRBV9,CASSVGGNLNTEAFF
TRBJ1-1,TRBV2,CASLAPTGLLNTEAFF
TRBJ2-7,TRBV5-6,CASSFTRGPLPSYEQYF
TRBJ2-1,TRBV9,CASSVRRQGGEQFF
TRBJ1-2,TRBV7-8,CASSLGGRINYGYTF
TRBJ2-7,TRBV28,CASSLGGTDSYEQYF